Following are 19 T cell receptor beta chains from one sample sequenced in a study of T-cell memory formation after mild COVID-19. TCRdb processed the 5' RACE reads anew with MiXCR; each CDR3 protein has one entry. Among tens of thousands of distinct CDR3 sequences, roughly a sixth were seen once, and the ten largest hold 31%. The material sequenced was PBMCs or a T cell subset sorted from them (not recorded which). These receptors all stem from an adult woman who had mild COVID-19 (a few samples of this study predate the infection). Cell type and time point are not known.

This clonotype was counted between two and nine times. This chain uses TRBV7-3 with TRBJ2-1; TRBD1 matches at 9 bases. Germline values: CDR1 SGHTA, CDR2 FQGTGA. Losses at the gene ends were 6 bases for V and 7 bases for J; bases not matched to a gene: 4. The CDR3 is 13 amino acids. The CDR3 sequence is CASRDRGKNEQFF. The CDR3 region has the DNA TGTGCCAGCAGGGACAGGGGAAAGAATGAGCAGTTCTTC.

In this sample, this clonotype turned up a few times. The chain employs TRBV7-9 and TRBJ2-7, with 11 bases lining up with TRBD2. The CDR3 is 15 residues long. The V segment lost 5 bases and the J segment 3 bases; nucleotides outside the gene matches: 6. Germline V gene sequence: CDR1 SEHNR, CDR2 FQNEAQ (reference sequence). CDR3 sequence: CASSPGTSGLYEQYF. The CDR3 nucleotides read TGTGCCAGCAGCCCCGGGACTAGCGGCCTCTACGAGCAGTACTTC. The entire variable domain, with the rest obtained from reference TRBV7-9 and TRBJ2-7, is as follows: DTGVSQNPRHKITKRGQNVTFRCDPISEHNRLYWYRQTLGQGPEFLTYFQNEAQLEKSRLLSDRFSAERPKGSFSTLEIQRTEQGDSAMYLCASSPGTSGLYEQYFGPGTRLTVT.

The CDR3 region is CASSQEGGPRSGNTIYF. Written as DNA, the CDR3 is TGTGCCAGCAGCCAAGAAGGAGGGCCGCGCTCTGGAAACACCATATATTTT. This rearrangement joins TRBV3-1 to TRBJ1-3; D is uncertain. Germline CDR1 and CDR2: LGHDT and YNNKEL (reference sequence). The V gene lost 0 bases and the J gene lost 0 bases, with 12 bases spanning the gap. This CDR3 contains 17 residues.

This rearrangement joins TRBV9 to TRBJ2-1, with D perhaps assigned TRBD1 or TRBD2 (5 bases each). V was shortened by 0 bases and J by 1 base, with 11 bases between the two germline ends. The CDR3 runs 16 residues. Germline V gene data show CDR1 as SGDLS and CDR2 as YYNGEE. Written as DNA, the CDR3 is TGTGCCAGCAGCGTAGTTTTGGGGGAATCCTACAATGAGCAGTTCTTC. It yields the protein CASSVVLGESYNEQFF.

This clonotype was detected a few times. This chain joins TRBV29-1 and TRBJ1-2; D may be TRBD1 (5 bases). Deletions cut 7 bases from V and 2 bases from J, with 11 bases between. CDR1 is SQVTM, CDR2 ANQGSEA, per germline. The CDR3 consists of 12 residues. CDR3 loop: CSAKAGNYGYTF. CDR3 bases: TGCAGCGCAAAAGCAGGGAACTATGGCTACACCTTC.

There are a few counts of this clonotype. For the CDR3, the DNA is TGCAGTGCTAGAGATGACGGACAGACCTATGGCTACACCTTC. Translated: CSARDDGQTYGYTF. The chain combines TRBV20-1 with TRBJ1-2; tentative D call: TRBD1 (6 bases). The V and J ends lost 0 bases and 4 bases respectively, with 12 bases between them. The CDR3 runs 14 residues. Germline assignment: CDR1 DFQATT and CDR2 SNEGSKA (reference sequence).

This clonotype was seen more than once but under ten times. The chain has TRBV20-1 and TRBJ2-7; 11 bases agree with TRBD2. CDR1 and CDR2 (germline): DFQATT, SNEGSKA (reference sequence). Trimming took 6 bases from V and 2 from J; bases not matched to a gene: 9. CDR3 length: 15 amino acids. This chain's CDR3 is CSAKPGLAAAYEQYF. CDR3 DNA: TGCAGTGCCAAACCGGGACTAGCGGCAGCCTACGAGCAGTACTTC.

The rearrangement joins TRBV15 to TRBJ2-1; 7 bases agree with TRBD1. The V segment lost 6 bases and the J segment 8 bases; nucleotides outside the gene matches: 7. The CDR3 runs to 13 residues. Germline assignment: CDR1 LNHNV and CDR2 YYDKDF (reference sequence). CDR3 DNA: TGTGCCACCAGGGCGACAGGGTCCGATGAGCAGTTCTTC. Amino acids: CATRATGSDEQFF.

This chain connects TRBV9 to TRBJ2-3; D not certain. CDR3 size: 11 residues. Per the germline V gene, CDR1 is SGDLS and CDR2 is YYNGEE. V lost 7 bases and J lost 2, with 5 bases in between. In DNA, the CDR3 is TGTGCCAGCGGCCTCACAGATACGCAGTATTTT. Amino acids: CASGLTDTQYF.

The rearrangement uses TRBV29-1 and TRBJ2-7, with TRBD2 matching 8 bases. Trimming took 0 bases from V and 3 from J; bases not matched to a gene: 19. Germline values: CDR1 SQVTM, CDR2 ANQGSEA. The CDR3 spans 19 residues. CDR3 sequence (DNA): TGCAGCGTTGAAGAAGAACCGGGACTAGTTCCCGGGGGTAGCTACGAGCAGTACTTC. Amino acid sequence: CSVEEEPGLVPGGSYEQYF.

CDR3 in DNA: TGTGCCAGCCTCTTCGGGGGGATCTACAATGAGCAGTTCTTC. Its protein is CASLFGGIYNEQFF. The chain links TRBV6-6 to TRBJ2-1, with TRBD2 matching over 7 bases. This CDR3 comprises 14 residues. The V gene end was trimmed by 8 bases and the J gene end by 3 bases; junction bases not matched to a gene: 7. The germline V gene encodes CDR1 MNHNY and CDR2 SVGAGI (reference sequence).

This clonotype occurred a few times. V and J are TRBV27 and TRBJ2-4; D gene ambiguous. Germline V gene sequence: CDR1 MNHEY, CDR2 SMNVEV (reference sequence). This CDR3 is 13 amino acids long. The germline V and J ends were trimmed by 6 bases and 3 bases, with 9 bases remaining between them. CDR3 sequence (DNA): TGTGCCAGCAGCTACACCGACAAAAACATTCAGTACTTC. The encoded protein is CASSYTDKNIQYF.

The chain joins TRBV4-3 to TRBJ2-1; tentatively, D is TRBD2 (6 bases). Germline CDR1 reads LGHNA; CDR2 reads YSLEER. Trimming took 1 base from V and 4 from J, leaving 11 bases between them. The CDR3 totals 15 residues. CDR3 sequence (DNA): TGCGCCAGCAGCCAAGGTGGAGGGGTATACAATGAGCAGTTCTTC. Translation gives CASSQGGGVYNEQFF.

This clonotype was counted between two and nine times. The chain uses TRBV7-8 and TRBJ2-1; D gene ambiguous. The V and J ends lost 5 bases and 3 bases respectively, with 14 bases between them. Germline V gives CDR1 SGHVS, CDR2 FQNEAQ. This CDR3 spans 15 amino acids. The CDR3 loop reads CASSPRSQVYNEQFF. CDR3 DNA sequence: TGTGCCAGCAGCCCTCGAAGTCAGGTCTACAATGAGCAGTTCTTC.

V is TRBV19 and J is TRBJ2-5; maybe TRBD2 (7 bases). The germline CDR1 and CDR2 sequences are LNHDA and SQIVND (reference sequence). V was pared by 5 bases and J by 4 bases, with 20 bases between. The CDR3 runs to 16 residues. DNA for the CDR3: TGTGCCAGTAGTCCCGGGTGGGGGGGGGCCGGAGAGACCCAGTACTTC. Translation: CASSPGWGGAGETQYF.

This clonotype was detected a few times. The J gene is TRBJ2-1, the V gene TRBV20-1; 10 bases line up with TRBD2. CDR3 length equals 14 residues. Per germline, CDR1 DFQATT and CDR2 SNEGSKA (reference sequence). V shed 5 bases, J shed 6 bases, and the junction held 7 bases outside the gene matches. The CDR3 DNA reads TGCAGTGCTGCAGGGACTAGCGAGATCAATGAGCAGTTCTTC. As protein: CSAAGTSEINEQFF.

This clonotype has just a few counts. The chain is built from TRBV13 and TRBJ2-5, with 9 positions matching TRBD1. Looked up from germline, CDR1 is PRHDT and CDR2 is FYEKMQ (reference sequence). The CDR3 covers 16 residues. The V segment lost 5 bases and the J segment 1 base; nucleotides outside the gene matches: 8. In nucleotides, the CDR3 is TGTGCCAGCAGCCCCGGGGGACAGGGAACCCAAGAGACCCAGTACTTC. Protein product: CASSPGGQGTQETQYF.

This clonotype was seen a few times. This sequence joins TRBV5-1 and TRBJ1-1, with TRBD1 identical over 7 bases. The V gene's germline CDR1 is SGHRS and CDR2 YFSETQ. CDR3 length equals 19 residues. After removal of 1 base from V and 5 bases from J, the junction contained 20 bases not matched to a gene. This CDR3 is CASSLRGLTGDFKGTEAFF. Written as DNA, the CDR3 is TGCGCCAGCAGCTTGCGGGGGCTTACAGGGGATTTTAAAGGGACTGAAGCTTTCTTT.

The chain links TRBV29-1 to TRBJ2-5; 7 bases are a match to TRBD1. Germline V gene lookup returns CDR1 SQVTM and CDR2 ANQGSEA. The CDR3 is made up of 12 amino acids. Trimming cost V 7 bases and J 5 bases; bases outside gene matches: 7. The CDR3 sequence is CSAHRGEETQYF. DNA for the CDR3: TGCAGCGCACACAGGGGAGAGGAGACCCAGTACTTC. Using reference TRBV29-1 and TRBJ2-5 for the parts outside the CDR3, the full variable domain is SAVISQKPSRDICQRGTSLTIQCQVDSQVTMMFWYRQQPGQSLTLIATANQGSEATYESGFVIDKFPISRPNLTFSTLTVSNMSPEDSSIYLCSAHRGEETQYFGPGTRLLVL.